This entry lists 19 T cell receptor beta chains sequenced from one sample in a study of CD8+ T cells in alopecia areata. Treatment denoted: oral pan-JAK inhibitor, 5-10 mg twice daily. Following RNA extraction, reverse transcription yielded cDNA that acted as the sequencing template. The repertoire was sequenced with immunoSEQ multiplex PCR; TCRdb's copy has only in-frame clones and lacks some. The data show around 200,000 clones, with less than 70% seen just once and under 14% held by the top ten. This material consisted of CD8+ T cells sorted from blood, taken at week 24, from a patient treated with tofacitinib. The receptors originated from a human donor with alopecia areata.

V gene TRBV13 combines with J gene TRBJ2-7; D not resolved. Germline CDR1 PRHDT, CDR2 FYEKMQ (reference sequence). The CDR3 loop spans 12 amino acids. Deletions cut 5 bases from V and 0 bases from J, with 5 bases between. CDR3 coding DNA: TGTGCCAGCAGCCCTAGCTCCTACGAGCAGTACTTC. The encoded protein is CASSPSSYEQYF.

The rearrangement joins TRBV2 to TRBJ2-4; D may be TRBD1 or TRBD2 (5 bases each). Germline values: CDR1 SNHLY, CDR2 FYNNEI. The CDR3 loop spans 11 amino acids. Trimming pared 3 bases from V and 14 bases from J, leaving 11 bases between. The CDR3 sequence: CASSDGGLKYF. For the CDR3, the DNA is TGTGCCAGCAGTGATGGGGGTTTAAAGTACTTC.

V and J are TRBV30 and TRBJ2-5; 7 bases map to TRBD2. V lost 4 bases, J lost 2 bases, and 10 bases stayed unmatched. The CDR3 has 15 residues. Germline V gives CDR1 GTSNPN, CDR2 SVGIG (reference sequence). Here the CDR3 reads CAWTWSSGNQETQYF. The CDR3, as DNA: TGTGCCTGGACTTGGTCTAGCGGTAATCAAGAGACCCAGTACTTC.

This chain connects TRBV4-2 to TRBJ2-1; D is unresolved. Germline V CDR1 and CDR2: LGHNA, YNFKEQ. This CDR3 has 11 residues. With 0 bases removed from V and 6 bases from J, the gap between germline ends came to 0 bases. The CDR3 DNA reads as TGTGCCAGCAGCCAAGACAATGAGCAGTTCTTC. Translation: CASSQDNEQFF.

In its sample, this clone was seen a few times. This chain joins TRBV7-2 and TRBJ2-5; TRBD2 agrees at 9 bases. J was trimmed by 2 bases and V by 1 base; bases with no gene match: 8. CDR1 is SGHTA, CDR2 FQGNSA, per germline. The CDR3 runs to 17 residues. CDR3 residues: CASSLEEWLAGQETQYF. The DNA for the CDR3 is TGTGCCAGCAGCTTAGAAGAGTGGCTAGCGGGGCAAGAGACCCAGTACTTC.

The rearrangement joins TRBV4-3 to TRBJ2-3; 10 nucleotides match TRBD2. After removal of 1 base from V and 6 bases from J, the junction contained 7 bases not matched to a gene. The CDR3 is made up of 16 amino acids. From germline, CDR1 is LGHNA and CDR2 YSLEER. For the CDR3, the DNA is TGCGCCAGCAGCCAAGGCTCGGGTAGCGGGGGGGATACGCAGTATTTT. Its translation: CASSQGSGSGGDTQYF.

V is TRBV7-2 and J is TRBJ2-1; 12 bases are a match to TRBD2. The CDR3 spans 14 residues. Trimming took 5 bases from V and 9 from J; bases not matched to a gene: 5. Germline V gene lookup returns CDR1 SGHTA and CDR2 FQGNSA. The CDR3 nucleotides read TGTGCCAGCAGCCCAGGACTAGCGGGGTTTGAGCAGTTCTTC. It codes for CASSPGLAGFEQFF.

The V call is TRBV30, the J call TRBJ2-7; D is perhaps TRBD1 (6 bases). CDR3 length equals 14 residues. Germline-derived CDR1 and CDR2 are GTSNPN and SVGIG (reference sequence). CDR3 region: CATTTGRGRYEQYF. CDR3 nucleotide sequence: TGTGCTACGACGACGGGCAGGGGAAGATACGAGCAGTACTTC.

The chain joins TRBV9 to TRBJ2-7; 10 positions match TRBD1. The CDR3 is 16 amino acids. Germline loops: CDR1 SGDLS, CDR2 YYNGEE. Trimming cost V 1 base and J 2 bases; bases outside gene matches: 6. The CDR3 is CASSVSTGTGAYEQYF. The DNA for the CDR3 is TGTGCCAGCAGCGTATCAACCGGGACAGGGGCCTACGAGCAGTACTTC.

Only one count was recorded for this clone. CDR3 residues: CASSLTSGGDLNEQFF. CDR3 DNA sequence: TGTGCCAGCAGCTTGACTAGCGGGGGGGATCTGAATGAGCAGTTCTTC. The V and J genes are TRBV7-3 and TRBJ2-1; 14 bases align to TRBD2. With 3 bases clipped from V and 7 bases from J, the junction kept 5 bases outside the gene matches. Per the germline V gene, CDR1 is SGHTA and CDR2 is FQGTGA. The CDR3 is 16 residues long.

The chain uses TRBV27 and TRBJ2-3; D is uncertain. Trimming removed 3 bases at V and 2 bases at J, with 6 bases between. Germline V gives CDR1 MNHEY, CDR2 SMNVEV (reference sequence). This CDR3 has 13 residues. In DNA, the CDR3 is TGTGCCAGCAGTTTGATGCCCACAGATACGCAGTATTTT. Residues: CASSLMPTDTQYF.

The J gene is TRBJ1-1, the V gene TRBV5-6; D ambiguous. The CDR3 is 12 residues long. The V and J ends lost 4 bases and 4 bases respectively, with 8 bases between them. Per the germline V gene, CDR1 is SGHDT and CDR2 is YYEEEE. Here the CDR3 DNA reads TGTGCCAGCAGCCCTTTTCCCACTGAAGCTTTCTTT. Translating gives CASSPFPTEAFF.

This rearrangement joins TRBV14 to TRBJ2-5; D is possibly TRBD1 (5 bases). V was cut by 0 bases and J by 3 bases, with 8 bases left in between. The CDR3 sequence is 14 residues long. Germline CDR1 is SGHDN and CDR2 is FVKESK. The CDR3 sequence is CASSQEVDKETQYF. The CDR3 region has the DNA TGTGCCAGCAGCCAAGAAGTGGACAAAGAGACCCAGTACTTC.

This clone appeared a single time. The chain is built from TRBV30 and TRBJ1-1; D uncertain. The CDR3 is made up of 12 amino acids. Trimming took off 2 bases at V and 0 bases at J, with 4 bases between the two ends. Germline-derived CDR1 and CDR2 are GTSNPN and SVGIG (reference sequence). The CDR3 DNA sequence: TGTGCCTGGAGTCCCATGAACACTGAAGCTTTCTTT. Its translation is CAWSPMNTEAFF.

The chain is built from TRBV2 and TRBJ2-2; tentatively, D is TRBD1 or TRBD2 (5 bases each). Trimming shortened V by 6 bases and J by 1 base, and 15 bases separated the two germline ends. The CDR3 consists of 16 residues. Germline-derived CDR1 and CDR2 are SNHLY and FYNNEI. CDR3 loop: CASSDSGSGNTGELFF. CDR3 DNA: TGTGCCAGCAGCGATTCAGGGAGCGGGAACACCGGGGAGCTGTTTTTT.

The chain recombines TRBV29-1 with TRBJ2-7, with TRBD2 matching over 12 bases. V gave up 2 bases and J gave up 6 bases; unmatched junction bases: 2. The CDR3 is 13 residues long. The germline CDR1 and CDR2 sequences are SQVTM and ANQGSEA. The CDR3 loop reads CSVELAGGREQYF. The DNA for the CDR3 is TGCAGCGTTGAACTAGCGGGGGGGCGCGAGCAGTACTTC.

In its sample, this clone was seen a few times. CDR3 sequence: CASSPPGQGTNYGYTF. The CDR3 nucleotides read TGTGCCAGCAGCCCTCCCGGACAGGGGACTAACTATGGCTACACCTTC. This chain links TRBV9 with TRBJ1-2; 9 positions match TRBD1. From germline, CDR1 is SGDLS and CDR2 YYNGEE. V dropped 4 bases and J dropped 0; count of bases not matched to a gene: 7. The CDR3 covers 16 residues.

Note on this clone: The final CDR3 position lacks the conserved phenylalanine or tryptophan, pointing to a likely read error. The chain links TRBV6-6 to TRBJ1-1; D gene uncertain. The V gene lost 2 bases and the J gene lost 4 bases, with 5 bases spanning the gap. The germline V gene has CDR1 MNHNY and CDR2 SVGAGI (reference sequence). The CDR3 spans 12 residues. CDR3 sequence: CASSYEITEAFL. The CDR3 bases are TGTGCCAGCAGTTACGAAATCACTGAAGCTTTCTTG.

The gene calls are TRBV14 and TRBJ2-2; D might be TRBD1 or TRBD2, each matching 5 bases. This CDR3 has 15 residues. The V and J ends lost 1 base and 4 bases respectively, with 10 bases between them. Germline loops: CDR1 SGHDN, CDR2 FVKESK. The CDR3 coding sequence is TGTGCCAGCAGCCAAGTAACGGGGCTCACCGGGGAGCTGTTTTTT. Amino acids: CASSQVTGLTGELFF.